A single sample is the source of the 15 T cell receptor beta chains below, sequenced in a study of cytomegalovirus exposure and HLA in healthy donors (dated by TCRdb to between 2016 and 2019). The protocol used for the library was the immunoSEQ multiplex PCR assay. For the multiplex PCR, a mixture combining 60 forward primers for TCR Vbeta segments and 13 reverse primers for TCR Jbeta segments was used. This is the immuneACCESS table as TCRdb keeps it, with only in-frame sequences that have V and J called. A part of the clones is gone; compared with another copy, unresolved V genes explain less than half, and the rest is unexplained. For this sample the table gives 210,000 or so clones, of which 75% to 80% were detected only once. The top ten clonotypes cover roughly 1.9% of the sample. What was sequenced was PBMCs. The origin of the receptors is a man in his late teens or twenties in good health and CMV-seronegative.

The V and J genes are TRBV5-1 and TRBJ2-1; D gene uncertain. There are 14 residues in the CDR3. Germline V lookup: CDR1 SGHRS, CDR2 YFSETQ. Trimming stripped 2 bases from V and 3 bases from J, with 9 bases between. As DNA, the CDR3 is TGCGCCAGCAGCTTTAGCAACCACTACAATGAGCAGTTCTTC. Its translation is CASSFSNHYNEQFF.

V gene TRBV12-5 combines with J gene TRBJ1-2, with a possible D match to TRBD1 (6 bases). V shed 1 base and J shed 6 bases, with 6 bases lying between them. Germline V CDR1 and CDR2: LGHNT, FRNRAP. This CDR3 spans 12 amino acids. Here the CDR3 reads CASGLAGDGYTF. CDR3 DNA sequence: TGTGCTAGTGGTTTGGCAGGGGATGGCTACACCTTC.

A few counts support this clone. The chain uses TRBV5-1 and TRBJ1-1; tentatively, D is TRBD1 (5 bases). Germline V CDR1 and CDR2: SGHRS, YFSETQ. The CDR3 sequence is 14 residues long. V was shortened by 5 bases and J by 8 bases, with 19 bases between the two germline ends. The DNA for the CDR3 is TGCGCCAGCAGTGGGGCGCGAAATGGACTAGAAGCTTTCTTT. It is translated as CASSGARNGLEAFF. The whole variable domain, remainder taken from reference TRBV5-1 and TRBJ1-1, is KAGVTQTPRYLIKTRGQQVTLSCSPISGHRSVSWYQQTPGQGLQFLFEYFSETQRNKGNFPGRFSGRQFSNSRSEMNVSTLELGDSALYLCASSGARNGLEAFFGQGTRLTVV.

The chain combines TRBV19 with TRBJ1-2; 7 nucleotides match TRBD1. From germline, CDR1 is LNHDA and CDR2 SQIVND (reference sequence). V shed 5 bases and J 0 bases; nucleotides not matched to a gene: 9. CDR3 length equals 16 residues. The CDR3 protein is CASSQTLGQTNYGYTF. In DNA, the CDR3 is TGTGCCAGTAGTCAAACCCTGGGACAGACTAACTATGGCTACACCTTC.

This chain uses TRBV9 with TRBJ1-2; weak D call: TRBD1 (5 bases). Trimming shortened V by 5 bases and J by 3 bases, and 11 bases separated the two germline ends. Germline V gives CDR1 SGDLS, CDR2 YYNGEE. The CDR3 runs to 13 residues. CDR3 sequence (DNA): TGTGCCAGCAGGAGCAGGGATGACTATGGCTACACCTTC. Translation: CASRSRDDYGYTF.

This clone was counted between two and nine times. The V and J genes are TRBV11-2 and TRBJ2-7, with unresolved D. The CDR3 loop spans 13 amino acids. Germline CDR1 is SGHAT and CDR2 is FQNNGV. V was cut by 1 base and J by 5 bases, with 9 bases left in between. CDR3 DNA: TGTGCCAGCAGCTTAGGGCAGATCCACGAGCAGTACTTC. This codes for CASSLGQIHEQYF.

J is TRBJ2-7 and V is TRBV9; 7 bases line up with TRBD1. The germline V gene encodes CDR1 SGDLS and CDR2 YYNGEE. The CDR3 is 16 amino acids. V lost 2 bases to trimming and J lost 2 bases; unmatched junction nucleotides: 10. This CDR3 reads CASSVESGTATYEQYF. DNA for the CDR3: TGTGCCAGCAGCGTCGAATCCGGGACAGCTACCTACGAGCAGTACTTC.

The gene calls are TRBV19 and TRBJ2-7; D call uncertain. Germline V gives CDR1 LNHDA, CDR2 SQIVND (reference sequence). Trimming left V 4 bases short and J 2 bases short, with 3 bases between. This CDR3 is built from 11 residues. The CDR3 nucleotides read TGTGCCAGTAGTACCGCCTACGAGCAGTACTTC. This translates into CASSTAYEQYF.

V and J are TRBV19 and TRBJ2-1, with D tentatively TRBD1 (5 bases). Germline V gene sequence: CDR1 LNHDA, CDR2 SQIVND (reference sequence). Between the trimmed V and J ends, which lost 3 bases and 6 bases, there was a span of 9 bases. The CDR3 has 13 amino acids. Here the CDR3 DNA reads TGTGCCAGTAGTATTCAGGGCGGCAATGAGCAGTTCTTC. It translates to CASSIQGGNEQFF.

The CDR3: CASSLGTGGQETQYF. The CDR3 DNA sequence: TGCGCCAGCAGCTTGGGGACAGGGGGCCAAGAGACCCAGTACTTC. The rearrangement joins TRBV5-1 to TRBJ2-5; 10 bases map to TRBD1. The junction had 0 bases not matched to a gene; V was cut back by 0 bases and J by 1 base. Germline CDR1 SGHRS, CDR2 YFSETQ. The CDR3 is made up of 15 amino acids.

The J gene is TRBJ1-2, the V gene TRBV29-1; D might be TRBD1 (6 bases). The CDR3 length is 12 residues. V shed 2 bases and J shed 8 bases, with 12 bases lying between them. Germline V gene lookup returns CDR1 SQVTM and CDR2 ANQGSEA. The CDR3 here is CSVESGGLGYTF. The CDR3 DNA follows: TGCAGCGTTGAATCGGGGGGGCTGGGCTACACCTTC.

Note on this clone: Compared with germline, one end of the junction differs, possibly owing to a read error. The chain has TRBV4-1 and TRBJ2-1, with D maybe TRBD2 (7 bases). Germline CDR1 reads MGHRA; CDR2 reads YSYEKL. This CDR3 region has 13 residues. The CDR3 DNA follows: TGCGCCAGCAGCCAAGATCGGATCGGCGGGGGCGTCTTC. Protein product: CASSQDRIGGGVF.

This CDR3 reads CASSFDGTYEQYF. In DNA form, the CDR3 reads TGTGCCAGCAGTTTTGACGGGACCTACGAGCAGTACTTC. V and J are TRBV27 and TRBJ2-7, with D possibly being TRBD2 (5 bases). CDR1 and CDR2 (germline): MNHEY, SMNVEV (reference sequence). Trimming pared 3 bases from V and 2 bases from J, leaving 8 bases between. This CDR3 region has 13 residues.

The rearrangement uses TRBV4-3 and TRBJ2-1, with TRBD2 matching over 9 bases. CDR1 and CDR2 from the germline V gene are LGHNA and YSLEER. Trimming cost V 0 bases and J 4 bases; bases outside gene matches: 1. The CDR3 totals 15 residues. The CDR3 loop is CASSQETSGYNEQFF. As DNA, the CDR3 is TGCGCCAGCAGCCAAGAGACTAGCGGTTACAATGAGCAGTTCTTC.

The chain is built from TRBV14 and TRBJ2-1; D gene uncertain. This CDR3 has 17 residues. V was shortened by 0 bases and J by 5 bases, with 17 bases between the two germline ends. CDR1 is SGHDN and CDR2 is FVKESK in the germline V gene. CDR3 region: CASSQDLAIYVDNEQFF. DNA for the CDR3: TGTGCCAGCAGCCAAGATCTTGCGATTTACGTGGACAATGAGCAGTTCTTC.